This T cell receptor (delta chain) came from a study of delta chains in infants with herpesvirus infections (TCRdb year 2023). The study in broad terms: A Ugandan infant birth cohort was prospectively followed from birth to characterize gammadelta T cell responses to primary cytomegalovirus (CMV) infection. In infants who were infected with CMV after birth, the study searched for a public fetal Vdelta1/Vgamma8 gammadelta TCR clonotype. Using PBMC, gammadelta TCRs were sequenced for roughly 20 CMV-infected infants, one of whom was congenitally infected, and for fewer than 10 CMV-uninfected infants who had enough sample available. Infant blood samples fell into approximate age groups of 1.5, 4, 8 and 12 months. Previously published Belgian fetal and cord blood gammadelta TCR data were added only for comparison and were not generated in this cohort.

The method behind the library was RT-PCR. TCR cDNA was generated by reverse transcription of PBMC RNA with SuperScript II and gamma-chain- and delta-chain-specific primers. After purification with AMPure XP beads, the cDNA was amplified and indexed with Illumina adapters using the Nextera XT Index Kit. Sequencing of the gammadelta TCR libraries was done on an Illumina MiSeq using a V2 300-cycle kit. The study's processing was this. Using MiXCR v2.1.12, CDR3 sequences were assembled, and reads were mapped onto D, J and V genes obtained from GenBank. VDJtools v1.2.1 was used to carry out repertoire analyses of the CDR3 clonotypes. The public reads were reprocessed by TCRdb using CATT, and rows of matching DNA were later combined. The V and J calls, along with clone size, are taken from TCRdb and not from the paper's own processing. The sample table contains over a thousand delta-chain clones; only one count was recorded for 25% to 30% of them. 9.4% of the sample belongs to the ten largest clones.

This clone is described as large (0.1 to 1%). This clone's antigen is unknown. Base qualities are not provided; no much larger clone lies one nucleotide away. Including the terminal cysteine and phenylalanine, the CDR3 comprises 20 residues. The sequence is cut down to CDR3 DNA, 60 bases in frame from base 1. At the junction V is shortened by 3 bases and J by 3 bases; bases outside the gene matches: 17. CDR1 and CDR2 are read off the germline V gene as TSWWSYY and QGS. Results and caveats for the whole study, not just this receptor: The public clonotype was found only at the first time point after infection and was absent in uninfected infants and in those infected after 120 days. In CMV-uninfected infants, the public clonotype might still be present but below the detection limit. Of about 19 CMV-infected infants, 4 carried the public Vdelta1 clonotype: three infants infected postnatally before 120 days of age and the congenitally infected infant. The authors noted a small sample size and no race- or environment-matched controls, since nearly all Ugandans acquire CMV before adulthood. Within Vdelta1 cells, the frequency of the public clonotype appeared to be inversely correlated with age at infection and to decay rapidly, seemingly not persisting past roughly two months.

In Kampala, Uganda, pregnant women receiving prenatal care were recruited and their infants were enrolled, and documentation of maternal HIV status was required. Home visits to families took place weekly, and collection of infant clinical information, oral swabs and peripheral blood began at 6 weeks of age and was repeated every 4 months after that. Blood was drawn into heparin tubes, and PBMC were separated by Ficoll-Paque density gradient centrifugation and then cryopreserved. The sequence was obtained from a human donor who was a Ugandan infant, either HIV-exposed or HIV-unexposed (not recorded which). The rearrangement combines TRDV1 with TRDJ1; a stretch of 12 junction bases matches TRDD3. This specimen consisted of peripheral blood, obtained at time point 1 of longitudinal follow-up. The CDR3 reads as follows: CALGDPYWGIQDSRPDKLIF. In nucleotides, the sequence is TGTGCTCTTGGGGATCCGTACTGGGGGATACAGGACTCAAGGCCCGATAAACTCATCTTT.